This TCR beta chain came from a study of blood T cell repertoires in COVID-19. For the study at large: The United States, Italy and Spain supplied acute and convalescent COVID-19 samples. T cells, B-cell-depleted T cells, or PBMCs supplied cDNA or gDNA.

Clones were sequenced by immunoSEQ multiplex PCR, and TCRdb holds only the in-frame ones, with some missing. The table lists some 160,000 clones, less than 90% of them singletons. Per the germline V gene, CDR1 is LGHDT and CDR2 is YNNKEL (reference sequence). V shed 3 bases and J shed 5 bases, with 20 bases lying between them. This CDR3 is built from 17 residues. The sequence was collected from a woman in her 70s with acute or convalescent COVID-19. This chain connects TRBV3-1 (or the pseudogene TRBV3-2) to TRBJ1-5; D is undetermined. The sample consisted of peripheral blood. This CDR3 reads CASSQVLGSGPHQPQHF. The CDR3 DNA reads TGTGCCAGCAGCCAGGTCCTGGGTTCGGGTCCCCATCAGCCCCAGCATTTT.